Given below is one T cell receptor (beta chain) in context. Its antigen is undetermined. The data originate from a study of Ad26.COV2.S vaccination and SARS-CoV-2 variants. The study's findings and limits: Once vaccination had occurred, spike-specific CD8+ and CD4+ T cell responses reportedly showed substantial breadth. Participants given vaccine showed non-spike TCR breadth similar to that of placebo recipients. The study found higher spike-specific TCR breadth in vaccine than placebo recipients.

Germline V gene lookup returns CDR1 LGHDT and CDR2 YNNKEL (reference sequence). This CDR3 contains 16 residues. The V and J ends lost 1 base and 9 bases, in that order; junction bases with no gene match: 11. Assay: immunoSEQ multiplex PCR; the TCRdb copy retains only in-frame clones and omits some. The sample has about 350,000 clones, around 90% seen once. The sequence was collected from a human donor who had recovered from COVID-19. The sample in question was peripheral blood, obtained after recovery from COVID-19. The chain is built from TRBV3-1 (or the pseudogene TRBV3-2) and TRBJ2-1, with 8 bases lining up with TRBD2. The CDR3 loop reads CASSQARGGTGSEQFF. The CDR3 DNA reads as TGTGCCAGCAGCCAAGCCCGGGGGGGCACGGGGAGTGAGCAGTTCTTC.